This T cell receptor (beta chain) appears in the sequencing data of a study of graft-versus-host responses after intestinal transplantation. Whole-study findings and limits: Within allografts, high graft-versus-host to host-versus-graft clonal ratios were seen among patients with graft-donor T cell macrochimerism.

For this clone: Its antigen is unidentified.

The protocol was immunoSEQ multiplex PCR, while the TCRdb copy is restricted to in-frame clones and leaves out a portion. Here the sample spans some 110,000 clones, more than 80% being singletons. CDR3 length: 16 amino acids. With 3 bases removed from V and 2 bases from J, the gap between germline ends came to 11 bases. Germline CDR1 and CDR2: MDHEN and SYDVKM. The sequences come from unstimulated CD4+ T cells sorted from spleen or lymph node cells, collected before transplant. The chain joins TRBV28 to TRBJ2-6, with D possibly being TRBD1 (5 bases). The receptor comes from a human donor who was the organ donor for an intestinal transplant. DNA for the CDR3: TGTGCCAGCAGTTTCACAGGAAATACTGGGGCCAACGTCCTGACTTTC. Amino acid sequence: CASSFTGNTGANVLTF.